This TCR beta chain was sequenced for a study of cytomegalovirus exposure and HLA in healthy donors. Vbeta (60) and Jbeta (13) primers were used in the PCR. Method: immunoSEQ multiplex PCR; TCRdb's copy keeps in-frame clones and lacks some. The table has approximately 160,000 clones, roughly 79% seen once. The V and J ends lost 0 bases and 3 bases respectively, with 13 bases between them. Germline V gene lookup returns CDR1 SGDLS and CDR2 YYNGEE. The CDR3 consists of 15 residues. V gene TRBV9 combines with J gene TRBJ2-7, with D perhaps TRBD2 (5 bases). The source is a woman aged 40 to 50 in good health and CMV-seropositive. Sequencing used PBMCs. The CDR3 sequence is CASSVGEGLYYEQYF. The CDR3 region has the DNA TGTGCCAGCAGCGTAGGGGAAGGACTTTACTACGAGCAGTACTTC.